This T cell receptor (beta chain) emerged from a study of T-cell reconstitution after alpha-beta-depleted transplantation in children. This clonotype was recorded a few times. Unique molecular identifiers were incorporated into the prepared TCRbeta library. TCRdb reanalysed the PCR reads using MiXCR and keeps one entry per CDR3 protein. There are some 500,000 distinct CDR3 sequences in the sample; approximately 20% occur only once, and approximately 3% lies in the top ten. This sequence was found in a human donor who donated a stem cell graft to a child with acute lymphoblastic leukemia. Source: PBMCs from the stem cell graft donor, taken from the stem cell graft.

The CDR3 DNA reads TGTGCCAGCAGCCGGGACAGGGCCCTCGAGACCCAGTACTTC. Protein: CASSRDRALETQYF. The V and J genes are TRBV5-6 and TRBJ2-5; 9 bases fit TRBD1. In germline, CDR1 is SGHDT, CDR2 YYEEEE. This CDR3 has 14 residues. J lost 5 bases, V lost 4 bases, and 6 bases had no gene match. Based on the CDR3 plus reference TRBV5-6 and TRBJ2-5, the full variable domain is DAGVTQSPTHLIKTRGQQVTLRCSPKSGHDTVSWYQQALGQGPQFIFQYYEEEERQRGNFPDRFSGHQFPNYSSELNVNALLLGDSALYLCASSRDRALETQYFGPGTRLLVL.